One and the same sample provided the 18 T cell receptor beta chains below, sequenced in a study of human T cells and chemical hapten exposure. The time point was: patch test 3, about 24 weeks after DPC sensitization. Indicated treatment: therapeutic diphenylcyclopropenone sensitization with weekly scalp DPC. Via MiXCR, TCRdb re-called the RACE reads, giving one row per CDR3 protein. The table records approximately 86,000 distinct CDR3 sequences, 11% of them present only once. The sample was whole blood, taken in connection with sensitization to the hapten diphenylcyclopropenone (DPC). Receptor source: a woman in her twenties or thirties with alopecia areata. Some clones in this sample may be carry-over from other donors' samples.

This clonotype was counted ten times or more. V and J are TRBV5-4 and TRBJ2-7, with 9 bases lining up with TRBD1. The CDR3 has 13 residues. V lost 4 bases to trimming and J lost 5 bases; unmatched junction nucleotides: 4. Germline V gives CDR1 SGHNT, CDR2 YYREEE (reference sequence). CDR3 residues: CASSAGTGNEQYF. The CDR3 coding sequence is TGTGCCAGCAGCGCCGGGACAGGGAACGAGCAGTACTTC.

This clonotype showed up many times. This chain links TRBV6-5 with TRBJ1-4, with a tentative D call TRBD1 (5 bases). The CDR3 extends over 13 amino acids. Deletions cut 6 bases from V and 9 bases from J, with 14 bases between. The germline CDR1 and CDR2 sequences are MNHEY and SVGAGI. The CDR3 here is CASRPPGLQKLFF. The CDR3 DNA reads as TGTGCCAGCAGACCCCCGGGACTACAAAAACTGTTTTTT.

In this sample, this clonotype turned up many times. The chain combines TRBV6-6 with TRBJ2-2, with 7 bases identical to TRBD2. The CDR3 sequence is 14 residues long. The V gene's germline CDR1 is MNHNY and CDR2 SVGAGI (reference sequence). J was trimmed by 3 bases and V by 6 bases; bases with no gene match: 4. The CDR3 protein is CASRRESDTGELFF. Written as DNA, the CDR3 is TGTGCCAGCAGGCGGGAGAGTGACACCGGGGAGCTGTTTTTT.

This clonotype was seen many times. CDR3 in amino acids: CASSLDRGSLTQYF. The CDR3 DNA reads as TGTGCCAGCAGCTTAGACCGGGGCAGCCTCACGCAGTATTTT. The rearrangement uses TRBV11-2 and TRBJ2-3; perhaps D is TRBD1 or TRBD2 (5 bases each). In germline, CDR1 is SGHAT, CDR2 FQNNGV. This CDR3 spans 14 amino acids. Trimming stripped 0 bases from V and 9 bases from J, with 13 bases between.

The chain employs TRBV2 and TRBJ2-5, with 7 bases lining up with TRBD1. CDR3 length: 13 amino acids. Trimming cost V 5 bases and J 5 bases; bases outside gene matches: 5. Germline V gene lookup returns CDR1 SNHLY and CDR2 FYNNEI. The CDR3 region is CASSSQGSETQYF. The DNA of the CDR3 is TGTGCCAGCAGTTCACAGGGGTCGGAGACCCAGTACTTC.

There are a few counts of this clonotype. The V call is TRBV2, the J call TRBJ2-5; 7 bases are shared with TRBD2. Germline loops: CDR1 SNHLY, CDR2 FYNNEI. The CDR3 has 14 amino acids. V dropped 6 bases and J dropped 5; count of bases not matched to a gene: 9. The CDR3 nucleotides are TGTGCCAGCAGATCTAGCGGCCCGGTTGAGACCCAGTACTTC. Its translation is CASRSSGPVETQYF.

Details on this clonotype: A much larger clone lies one base from this, so it may be a read error. This chain links TRBV28 with TRBJ2-5; 12 positions match TRBD1. The CDR3 contains 16 residues. Germline lookup yields CDR1 MDHEN and CDR2 SYDVKM. The CDR3 protein is CVSSSPGQGAVETQYF. DNA for the CDR3: TGTGTCAGCAGCTCGCCGGGACAGGGGGCTGTGGAGACCCAGTACTTC.

This clonotype was recorded a few times. V gene TRBV6-6 combines with J gene TRBJ1-5; perhaps TRBD1 as D (5 bases). This CDR3 spans 15 amino acids. Germline-derived CDR1 and CDR2 are MNHNY and SVGAGI (reference sequence). Between the trimmed V and J ends, which lost 2 bases and 2 bases, there was a span of 10 bases. Here the CDR3 reads CASSYGGGGNQPQHF. The CDR3 nucleotides are TGTGCCAGCAGTTACGGGGGAGGAGGCAATCAGCCCCAGCATTTT.

This clonotype was seen at least ten times. The rearrangement links TRBV2 to TRBJ1-2; 7 positions match TRBD1. V lost 5 bases to trimming and J lost 3 bases; unmatched junction nucleotides: 3. Germline CDR1 and CDR2: SNHLY and FYNNEI. There are 13 residues in the CDR3. The CDR3 coding sequence is TGTGCCAGCAGTAGCGGGACAGACTATGGCTACACCTTC. Translation: CASSSGTDYGYTF.

This clonotype was counted many times. The rearrangement links TRBV11-2 to TRBJ1-2; D perhaps matches TRBD1 (6 bases). Germline CDR1 is SGHAT and CDR2 is FQNNGV. This CDR3 contains 14 residues. The V end lost 0 bases, the J end lost 8 bases, and 13 bases lay between the germline ends. CDR3 protein: CASSLDPTGPGYTF. DNA of the CDR3: TGTGCCAGCAGCTTAGACCCAACAGGGCCCGGCTACACCTTC.

In its sample, this clonotype was seen many times. The rearrangement links TRBV29-1 to TRBJ2-2; D is possibly TRBD1 (5 bases). CDR3 length equals 13 residues. The V gene's germline CDR1 is SQVTM and CDR2 ANQGSEA. V gave up 6 bases and J gave up 4 bases, with 12 bases separating them. Here the CDR3 DNA reads TGCAGCGTCGCCAGACAGTTCACCGGGGAGCTGTTTTTT. Its protein product is CSVARQFTGELFF.

This clonotype was seen at least ten times. One junction end disagrees with the germline gene, perhaps due to a read error. The chain has TRBV2 and TRBJ1-1; maybe TRBD1 (6 bases). The CDR3 consists of 13 residues. Germline V CDR1 and CDR2: SNHLY, FYNNEI. CDR3 DNA: TGTGCCAGCAGTAAAAGTTGGGACACTCAAGCTTTCTTT. This encodes CASSKSWDTQAFF.

This clonotype was seen more than once but under ten times. This chain joins TRBV6-5 and TRBJ1-5; a weak D match, TRBD1 (5 bases). The CDR3 has 15 amino acids. Deletions cut 6 bases from V and 7 bases from J, with 19 bases between. Germline values: CDR1 MNHEY, CDR2 SVGAGI. CDR3 DNA: TGTGCCAGCAGAAAAAGTAGGAAGGGGATGCAGCCCCAGCATTTT. This encodes CASRKSRKGMQPQHF.

This clonotype has more than one count but fewer than ten. This chain joins TRBV20-1 and TRBJ1-1, with D uncertain. This CDR3 comprises 12 residues. V was pared by 0 bases and J by 1 base, with 3 bases between. CDR1 and CDR2 from the germline V gene are DFQATT and SNEGSKA (reference sequence). The CDR3 DNA follows: TGCAGTGCTAGAGAAGGGAACACTGAAGCTTTCTTT. It specifies CSAREGNTEAFF.

This clonotype was found many times. CDR3 region: CASSPPGTGVTIYF. The CDR3 bases are TGTGCCAGCTCACCACCCGGGACAGGGGTGACCATATATTTT. The chain has TRBV18 and TRBJ1-3; 10 nucleotides agree with TRBD1. After removal of 0 bases from V and 10 bases from J, the junction contained 3 bases not matched to a gene. In germline, CDR1 is KGHSH, CDR2 LQKENI. This CDR3 spans 14 amino acids.

This chain joins TRBV30 and TRBJ2-1, with D tentatively TRBD1 (6 bases). V lost 4 bases, J lost 10 bases, and 11 bases lay in between. The CDR3 runs to 11 residues. Germline loops: CDR1 GTSNPN, CDR2 SVGIG (reference sequence). DNA for the CDR3: TGTGCCTGGAAAACAGGGTACGAGCAGTTCTTC. Protein: CAWKTGYEQFF.

This clonotype has a count of ten or more. This chain links TRBV19 with TRBJ2-2; no clear D gene. The CDR3 loop spans 14 amino acids. V gave up 11 bases and J gave up 1 base, with 14 bases separating them. CDR1 LNHDA and CDR2 SQIVND come from the germline V gene (reference sequence). CDR3 sequence reads: CACARRLNTGELFF. The CDR3 DNA reads as TGTGCCTGCGCTAGGCGGCTGAACACCGGGGAGCTGTTTTTT.

In its sample, this clonotype was seen a few times. The CDR3 spells CSVAHTSGREETQYF. The CDR3 coding sequence is TGCAGCGTTGCCCACACTAGCGGGAGGGAGGAGACCCAGTACTTC. The chain is built from TRBV29-1 and TRBJ2-5; 13 bases align to TRBD2. CDR1 and CDR2 from the germline V gene are SQVTM and ANQGSEA. Unmatched junction bases numbered 7, after V lost 4 bases and J lost 5 bases. CDR3 length: 15 residues.